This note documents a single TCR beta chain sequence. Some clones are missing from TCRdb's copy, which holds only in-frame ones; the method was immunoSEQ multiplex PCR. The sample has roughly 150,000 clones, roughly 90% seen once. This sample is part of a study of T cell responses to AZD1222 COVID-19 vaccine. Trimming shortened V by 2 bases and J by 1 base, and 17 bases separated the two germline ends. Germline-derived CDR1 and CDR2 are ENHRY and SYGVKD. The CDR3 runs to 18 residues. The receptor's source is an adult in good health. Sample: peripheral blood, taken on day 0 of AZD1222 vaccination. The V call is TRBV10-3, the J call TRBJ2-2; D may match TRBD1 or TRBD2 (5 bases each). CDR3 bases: TGTGCCATCAGTGAGCAGTGGGCTGGGGCGGGGAACACCGGGGAGCTGTTTTTT. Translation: CAISEQWAGAGNTGELFF.